This TCR beta chain was documented in a study of blood T cell repertoires in COVID-19 (TCRdb year 2020). Describing the broader study: Collaborator samples came from the United States, Italy and Spain and covered acute and convalescent phases of COVID-19. The samples were drawn from two sources: the first 160 participants of the ongoing ImmuneRACE study, and 1,254 subjects contributed by 6 global collaborators. The repertoires were released in a freely available public database intended as a resource for research on the immune response to SARS-CoV-2. Where HLA class I and class II types were available, the types were taken from metadata supplied by the sample provider, not from assay-based typing. Deeply sampled blood TCRbeta repertoires from subjects exposed to, actively infected with, or recovered from COVID-19 were included in the dataset. The prospective study material was composed of cDNA or gDNA derived from T cells, B-cell-depleted T cells, or PBMCs. Sample metadata almost always included a de-identified subject ID, COVID-19 status, age in years and sex. Study-level results and caveats: How much clinical and demographic metadata was included differed by source and by participant, and the metadata was provided uncurated.

TCRbeta CDR3 regions were amplified from genomic DNA by means of the immunoSEQ Assay, a bias-controlled multiplex PCR. In the authors' own workflow: The number of nucleated cells in each sample was estimated by amplification of reference gene primers within the assay. To quantify the absolute abundance of each unique TCRbeta CDR3 rearrangement, sequence reads were collapsed and filtered. For each sample, productive Simpson clonality was calculated by taking the square root of Simpson's diversity index across productive rearrangements. The table was pulled from immuneACCESS by TCRdb, which kept in-frame rearrangements only. Such tables lose some clones; where checked, under half of the loss comes from unresolved V genes, and the rest has no known cause. For V, J and clone size, that table is used; D and trimming come from the DNA. A total of approximately 480,000 clones appear in this sample, roughly 90% of them only once. The leading ten clones occupy roughly 0.7% of the sample.

Participants in the prospective study were aged roughly 18 to 89 years, lived in some 24 United States geographic areas, and enrolled through a virtual design. To assign participants to cohorts, the prospective study relied on clinical history that participants themselves reported in a screening survey and a study questionnaire. Recovered participants in ImmuneRACE Cohort 3 were defined by two consecutive negative NP/OP PCR tests, clearance by a healthcare professional, or resolution of symptoms. In the prospective study, whole blood, serum and a nasopharyngeal or oropharyngeal swab were collected from each participant by mobile phlebotomists. Participants in the prospective study had the option to provide additional blood draws and questionnaires over a roughly two-month period. Prospective study blood samples were shipped either frozen or at room temperature before DNA extraction. For this clone: Its antigen target is currently unknown. Base qualities are missing; no much larger clone stands one base away.

The germline V gene (reference sequence) supplies CDR1 LGHDT and CDR2 YNNKEL. Including cysteine and phenylalanine, the CDR3 has 13 amino acids. Just CDR3 DNA is preserved here, 39 bases in frame from base 1. V is shortened by 11 bases, J by 5 bases, and the region joining them spans 18 bases. Sequences were obtained from PBMCs or T cells enriched from blood (not recorded which). In this chain, TRBV3-1 (or the pseudogene TRBV3-2) is recombined with TRBJ2-5; TRBD1 might be the D gene, on 6 matching bases. The sequence derives from a young woman who had recovered from COVID-19. The DNA reads as follows: TGTGCCGCTCAACAGGGTCTGGGTGAGACCCAGTACTTC. This encodes CAAQQGLGETQYF.